This TCR beta chain is from a study of T-cell reconstitution after alpha-beta-depleted transplantation in children. Study findings and constraints: T-cell numbers and diversity one year post-transplant derived largely from freshly generated T cells. There were reportedly several hundred expanded graft clones from which alpha-beta T cells came about two months after transplant. The origin of high day-60 TCRbeta diversity in some patients lay in surviving recipient T cells and thymic progenitors.

Germline CDR1 is SGHRS and CDR2 is YFSETQ. V was trimmed by 0 bases and J by 0 bases, leaving 18 bases between them. CDR3 size: 18 residues. Preparation of the TCRbeta library was carried out with unique molecular identifiers. MiXCR was run by TCRdb on the PCR reads, yielding one entry per CDR3 protein. The sample has around 450,000 distinct CDR3 sequences, around 15% seen once. In this sample, this clonotype turned up a few times. No antigen is known for it. This chain uses TRBV5-1 with TRBJ1-1; D is possibly TRBD1 (6 bases). This receptor was taken from a boy in the first two years of life who had a stem cell transplant for Wiskott-Aldrich syndrome, so the T cells may come from the graft donor. The sequenced sample was PBMCs, mostly from graft donor cells, obtained 360 days after TCRalphabeta/CD19-depleted stem cell transplant. CDR3 protein: CASSLDGAGDLLNTEAFF. The CDR3 DNA reads as TGCGCCAGCAGCTTGGACGGGGCAGGGGACCTCTTGAACACTGAAGCTTTCTTT.